Below, 22 T cell receptor beta chains from the same sample are listed, as sequenced in a study of cytomegalovirus exposure and HLA in healthy donors (dated by TCRdb to the late 2010s). Libraries were made using the immunoSEQ multiplex PCR assay. For the multiplex PCR, a mixture combining 60 forward primers for TCR Vbeta segments and 13 reverse primers for TCR Jbeta segments was used. Held by TCRdb, this immuneACCESS table contains in-frame sequences only and omits some clones. Under half of the omission traces to an unresolved V gene where checked; the cause of the rest is unknown. In all, the sample holds under 250,000 clones, and around 81% of those were seen once. The top ten clones comprise roughly 10% of the sample. Sequencing used PBMCs. Receptors originate from a woman between 45 and 60 years old in good health and CMV-seropositive.

The V and J genes are TRBV5-1 and TRBJ2-1; D is perhaps TRBD2 (5 bases). V was cut by 0 bases and J by 1 base, with 8 bases left in between. Germline V CDR1 and CDR2: SGHRS, YFSETQ. This CDR3 has 15 amino acids. CDR3 amino acids: CASSLGGSSYNEQFF. The CDR3 bases are TGCGCCAGCAGCTTGGGAGGGTCGTCCTACAATGAGCAGTTCTTC. Supplemented by reference TRBV5-1 and TRBJ2-1, the full variable domain reads KAGVTQTPRYLIKTRGQQVTLSCSPISGHRSVSWYQQTPGQGLQFLFEYFSETQRNKGNFPGRFSGRQFSNSRSEMNVSTLELGDSALYLCASSLGGSSYNEQFFGPGTRLTVL.

The chain combines TRBV4-1 with TRBJ2-1, with 8 bases aligning to TRBD1. Germline V gene lookup returns CDR1 MGHRA and CDR2 YSYEKL. This CDR3 comprises 17 residues. Losses at the gene ends were 3 bases for V and 3 bases for J; bases not matched to a gene: 10. This CDR3 is CASSQGTGLGYYNEQFF. The CDR3 nucleotides read TGCGCCAGCAGCCAGGGGACAGGCCTGGGGTACTACAATGAGCAGTTCTTC.

The V and J genes are TRBV13 and TRBJ2-2, with a weak D call TRBD2 (5 bases). The CDR3 has 16 amino acids. With 2 bases removed from V and 3 bases from J, the gap between germline ends came to 13 bases. Germline lookup yields CDR1 PRHDT and CDR2 FYEKMQ (reference sequence). This chain's CDR3 is CASSLYSALDTGELFF. The CDR3 DNA is TGTGCCAGCAGCTTATATAGCGCTCTCGACACCGGGGAGCTGTTTTTT.

This chain joins TRBV2 and TRBJ1-6, with D possibly matching TRBD1 (6 bases). CDR3 length equals 17 residues. The germline gives CDR1 SNHLY, CDR2 FYNNEI. V lost 2 bases and J lost 2, with 13 bases in between. This CDR3 is CASSELGRGTYNSPLHF. In DNA, the CDR3 is TGTGCCAGCAGTGAATTAGGCAGGGGAACCTATAATTCACCCCTCCACTTT.

This chain connects TRBV5-1 to TRBJ2-7, with 12 bases that match TRBD2. Germline V lookup: CDR1 SGHRS, CDR2 YFSETQ. The CDR3 contains 16 residues. Germline trimming cut 0 bases from V and 3 bases from J; bases unmatched to any gene: 4. CDR3 in amino acids: CASSLASGGEGYEQYF. Here the CDR3 DNA reads TGCGCCAGCAGCTTGGCTAGCGGGGGGGAGGGCTACGAGCAGTACTTC.

The rearrangement joins TRBV10-2 to TRBJ1-2; D gene uncertain. CDR1 is WSHSY and CDR2 is SAAADI in the germline V gene. V lost 4 bases, J lost 8 bases, and 14 bases lay in between. The length of the CDR3 is 13 residues. The DNA for the CDR3 is TGCGCCAGCAGTGGGGGAGGGCCGTCCGGCTACACCTTC. Its translation is CASSGGGPSGYTF.

This chain uses TRBV6-5 with TRBJ2-5; TRBD2 might be the D (5 bases). CDR1 and CDR2 (germline): MNHEY, SVGAGI. The CDR3 length is 12 residues. V was cut by 5 bases and J by 7 bases, with 11 bases left in between. CDR3 coding DNA: TGTGCCAGCAGTGAAGCGGTCGCGACCCAGTACTTC. The encoded protein is CASSEAVATQYF.

This chain connects TRBV7-9 to TRBJ1-2; possible D gene TRBD1, 5 bases. This CDR3 region has 16 residues. The V end lost 1 base, the J end lost 8 bases, and 20 bases lay between the germline ends. The germline V gene encodes CDR1 SEHNR and CDR2 FQNEAQ (reference sequence). The chain's CDR3 is CASSLDRYVQGGGYTF. In nucleotides, the CDR3 is TGTGCCAGCAGCTTAGATCGGTACGTGCAGGGAGGCGGCTACACCTTC.

This clone was counted only a few times. CDR3 region: CASSSGQGGEKLFF. DNA of the CDR3: TGTGCCAGCAGCTCGGGACAGGGGGGTGAAAAACTGTTTTTT. V usage is TRBV5-6 and J usage is TRBJ1-4; 11 nucleotides align to TRBD1. CDR3 length: 14 residues. CDR1 and CDR2 from the germline V gene are SGHDT and YYEEEE. V was clipped by 3 bases and J by 7 bases; unmatched bases: 2.

This clone was counted only a few times. The rearrangement uses TRBV5-1 and TRBJ2-1, with 8 bases fitting TRBD1. Trimming took 4 bases from V and 2 from J; bases not matched to a gene: 5. The CDR3 extends over 15 amino acids. CDR1 and CDR2 from the germline V gene are SGHRS and YFSETQ. The CDR3, as DNA: TGCGCCAGCAGCCCAGGGACAGGAACCTACAATGAGCAGTTCTTC. Translation gives CASSPGTGTYNEQFF.

The CDR3 is CASSSRAGAPNEKLFF. Here the CDR3 DNA reads TGTGCCAGCAGCTCACGGGCGGGGGCACCTAATGAAAAACTGTTTTTT. The V call is TRBV7-2, the J call TRBJ1-4; D perhaps matches TRBD1 (6 bases). Germline loops: CDR1 SGHTA, CDR2 FQGNSA. The CDR3 sequence is 16 residues long. Trimming pared 4 bases from V and 3 bases from J, leaving 15 bases between.

V and J are TRBV25-1 and TRBJ1-1; 10 bases agree with TRBD1. The ends lost 6 bases at V and 4 bases at J; junction bases unmatched: 2. Looked up from germline, CDR1 is MGHDK and CDR2 is SYGVNS. CDR3 length: 13 residues. CDR3 loop: CASRRTGGTEAFF. Written as DNA, the CDR3 is TGTGCCAGCAGGCGGACAGGGGGCACTGAAGCTTTCTTT.

This sequence joins TRBV7-8 and TRBJ2-7; 9 positions match TRBD1. The CDR3 consists of 18 residues. CDR1 is SGHVS, CDR2 FQNEAQ, per germline. V dropped 5 bases and J dropped 7; count of bases not matched to a gene: 21. The CDR3 nucleotides read TGTGCCAGCAGCGCATTACCGGGGACAGGGACCGGGATGAGGGAGCAGTACTTC. Translated, it gives CASSALPGTGTGMREQYF.

The V call is TRBV19, the J call TRBJ1-1; a possible D gene is TRBD1 (5 bases). Trimming pared 6 bases from V and 5 bases from J, leaving 25 bases between. CDR3 length: 17 residues. Per germline, CDR1 LNHDA and CDR2 SQIVND (reference sequence). CDR3 in amino acids: CASRSIGLGGTGTEAFF. The CDR3, as DNA: TGTGCCAGTAGGAGTATCGGGTTGGGGGGGACTGGAACTGAAGCTTTCTTT.

The table lists this clone with a count of one. CDR3 bases: TGTGCCAGCAGTTCCCAGGGTATCGGTCAGCCCCAGCATTTT. Its translation: CASSSQGIGQPQHF. J is TRBJ1-5 and V is TRBV27; tentative D call: TRBD1 (5 bases). The V end lost 4 bases, the J end lost 6 bases, and 13 bases lay between the germline ends. The CDR3 totals 14 residues. Looked up from germline, CDR1 is MNHEY and CDR2 is SMNVEV (reference sequence).

This chain connects TRBV7-3 to TRBJ2-5; D is uncertain. CDR1 is SGHTA, CDR2 FQGTGA, per germline. The CDR3 is 14 amino acids. V shed 0 bases and J shed 0 bases, with 5 bases lying between them. In nucleotides, the CDR3 is TGTGCCAGCAGCTTAACTCGGGACCAAGAGACCCAGTACTTC. Protein: CASSLTRDQETQYF.

This clone was counted a few times. V is TRBV6-6 and J is TRBJ1-3; 8 nucleotides match TRBD1. CDR3 length equals 14 residues. The ends lost 5 bases at V and 8 bases at J; junction bases unmatched: 8. CDR1 and CDR2 from the germline V gene are MNHNY and SVGAGI (reference sequence). The CDR3 is CASSAGTGVYTIYF. CDR3 bases: TGTGCCAGCAGTGCCGGGACAGGCGTCTACACCATATATTTT.

This clone came up a few times. V and J are TRBV19 and TRBJ1-5; D remains unclear. This CDR3 spans 15 amino acids. Germline lookup yields CDR1 LNHDA and CDR2 SQIVND (reference sequence). V was pared by 9 bases and J by 1 base, with 16 bases between. The CDR3 region is CASTSAGSSNQPQHF. CDR3 nucleotides: TGTGCCAGCACGTCAGCAGGATCAAGCAATCAGCCCCAGCATTTT.

The rearrangement uses TRBV7-3 and TRBJ2-3, with 8 bases identical to TRBD1. The V gene's germline CDR1 is SGHTA and CDR2 FQGTGA. V lost 5 bases, J lost 3 bases, and 7 bases stayed unmatched. The CDR3 has 15 amino acids. CDR3 nucleotides: TGTGCCAGCAGCCAAACAGGGGGAAGGACAGATACGCAGTATTTT. Amino acid sequence: CASSQTGGRTDTQYF.

The gene calls are TRBV7-2 and TRBJ1-6; D is possibly TRBD1 (5 bases). CDR3 length: 15 amino acids. Germline lookup yields CDR1 SGHTA and CDR2 FQGNSA. Trimming pared 5 bases from V and 0 bases from J, leaving 8 bases between. The CDR3 reads CASSPQGSYNSPLHF. CDR3 sequence (DNA): TGTGCCAGCAGCCCCCAGGGCTCCTATAATTCACCCCTCCACTTT.

The rearrangement joins TRBV5-6 to TRBJ1-2; possibly TRBD1 for D (5 bases). The CDR3 spans 13 residues. CDR1 is SGHDT and CDR2 is YYEEEE in the germline V gene. V gave up 4 bases and J gave up 4 bases, with 11 bases separating them. This CDR3 reads CASSAVGGYGYTF. CDR3 coding DNA: TGTGCCAGCAGCGCCGTCGGGGGCTATGGCTACACCTTC.

This rearrangement joins TRBV18 to TRBJ2-7; D is ambiguous. V lost 0 bases to trimming and J lost 2 bases, with 11 bases between them. CDR1 and CDR2 from the germline V gene are KGHSH and LQKENI. The CDR3 is 15 residues long. Written as DNA, the CDR3 is TGTGCCAGCTCACCACCCGGAGCTACGCCCTACGAGCAGTACTTC. Translation: CASSPPGATPYEQYF.